One sample yielded the 16 T cell receptor beta chains listed below, sequenced in a study of blood T cells in healthy people across ages. Then a second PCR, running roughly 6 to 11 cycles, was carried out with a sample-barcoded 5' primer and a J-beta primer mix. TCRdb re-called the 5' RACE reads through MiXCR, storing one row per CDR3 protein. The sample contains roughly 1.6 million distinct CDR3 sequences, approximately 32% of which appear only once. The material sequenced was blood. These receptors were collected from a woman younger than 45 in good health.

Only one count was recorded for this clonotype. The V call is TRBV20-1, the J call TRBJ1-2, with unresolved D. CDR3 size: 8 residues. Per the germline V gene, CDR1 is DFQATT and CDR2 is SNEGSKA (reference sequence). CDR3 DNA sequence: TGCAGCCCCCCTGGGTACACCTTC. Protein product: CSPPGYTF.

Only a few counts were recorded for this clonotype. The chain couples TRBV20-1 to TRBJ1-6; TRBD1 is a possible D gene (6 bases). Per germline, CDR1 DFQATT and CDR2 SNEGSKA (reference sequence). The CDR3 runs 12 residues. The V gene lost 0 bases and the J gene lost 14 bases, with 11 bases spanning the gap. The CDR3 protein is CSAREQGSTLHF. CDR3 nucleotide sequence: TGCAGTGCTAGAGAGCAGGGGAGCACCCTCCACTTT.

The V and J genes are TRBV7-2 and TRBJ1-5, with D hard to call. CDR1 is SGHTA and CDR2 is FQGNSA in the germline V gene. V dropped 3 bases and J dropped 5 bases, with 8 bases sitting between them. The CDR3 sequence is 13 residues long. The CDR3 nucleotides are TGTGCCAGCAGCTTCACGAGTTATCAGCCCCAGCATTTT. This codes for CASSFTSYQPQHF.

J is TRBJ1-4 and V is TRBV20-1; D unresolved. The V gene lost 6 bases and the J gene lost 0 bases, with 17 bases spanning the gap. The CDR3 runs 16 residues. CDR1 and CDR2 (germline): DFQATT, SNEGSKA (reference sequence). The CDR3 sequence: CSAKNRAGATNEKLFF. The CDR3 DNA sequence: TGCAGTGCCAAGAACCGGGCAGGAGCAACTAATGAAAAACTGTTTTTT.

The chain recombines TRBV28 with TRBJ2-7, with no clear D. V lost 3 bases and J lost 1, with 13 bases in between. Germline V lookup: CDR1 MDHEN, CDR2 SYDVKM. There are 15 residues in the CDR3. CDR3 protein: CASSFRVTFSYEQYF. For the CDR3, the DNA is TGTGCCAGCAGTTTCCGAGTTACATTTTCCTACGAGCAGTACTTC.

The V call is TRBV5-5, the J call TRBJ1-1, with D unclear. The CDR3 loop spans 16 amino acids. Trimming left V 1 base short and J 6 bases short, with 19 bases between. Germline-derived CDR1 and CDR2 are SGHKS and YYEKEE (reference sequence). This CDR3 is CASSLREGLGEAEAFF. In DNA, the CDR3 is TGTGCCAGCAGCTTGAGGGAGGGTCTCGGGGAGGCTGAAGCTTTCTTT.

This sequence joins TRBV12-3 or TRBV12-4 and TRBJ1-2; TRBD1 matches 8 bases. With V trimmed by 6 bases and J by 4 bases, 7 bases remained unmatched. This CDR3 has 14 amino acids. As DNA, the CDR3 is TGTGCCAGCAGCGCCGGACAGGGTAGCTATGGCTACACCTTC. Translated, it gives CASSAGQGSYGYTF.

A word on this clonotype: This may stem from a read error, because a much larger clone lies one nucleotide away. The V and J genes are TRBV29-1 and TRBJ2-1, with D tentatively TRBD2 (6 bases). Trimming pared 7 bases from V and 8 bases from J, leaving 18 bases between. The CDR3 is 13 residues long. Germline CDR1 reads SQVTM; CDR2 reads ANQGSEA. CDR3 bases: TGCAGCGCCGAGACGGGAGCCGTGTATGAGCAGTTCTTC. It specifies CSAETGAVYEQFF.

V usage is TRBV6-5 and J usage is TRBJ1-2, with 10 bases lining up with TRBD1. V gave up 6 bases and J gave up 6 bases; unmatched junction bases: 10. The CDR3 extends over 15 amino acids. Germline values: CDR1 MNHEY, CDR2 SVGAGI. The CDR3, as DNA: TGTGCCAGCAGCCCCGGGACAGGGGTAACCCATGGCTACACCTTC. Translating it yields CASSPGTGVTHGYTF.

The table lists this clonotype with a few counts. J is TRBJ1-4 and V is TRBV12-3 or TRBV12-4; possibly TRBD1 for D (5 bases). The V gene lost 5 bases and the J gene lost 10 bases, with 11 bases spanning the gap. The CDR3 runs to 12 residues. The CDR3 protein is CASSLRRGKLFF. CDR3 sequence (DNA): TGTGCCAGCAGTCTCCGGAGGGGAAAACTGTTTTTT.

V usage is TRBV12-3 or TRBV12-4 and J usage is TRBJ2-2; TRBD1 might be the D (6 bases). Trimming removed 3 bases from V and 4 bases from J, with 9 bases in between. There are 14 residues in the CDR3. The CDR3 DNA sequence: TGTGCCAGCAGTTTCTGGACAGCCACCGGGGAGCTGTTTTTT. Its translation is CASSFWTATGELFF.

The chain recombines TRBV24-1 with TRBJ1-2, with D possibly matching TRBD1 (6 bases). The CDR3 runs 17 residues. CDR1 and CDR2 (germline): KGHDR, SFDVKD. V lost 4 bases to trimming and J lost 6 bases, with 23 bases between them. The CDR3: CATSDGVDRRRYDGYTF. The CDR3 region has the DNA TGTGCCACCAGTGACGGGGTCGACAGGCGAAGGTATGATGGCTACACCTTC.

Comment on this clonotype: This could be a read error, since a much larger clone is one nucleotide away. The chain links TRBV29-1 to TRBJ2-7, with D possibly being TRBD1 (6 bases). Germline values: CDR1 SQVTM, CDR2 ANQGSEA. This CDR3 comprises 14 residues. The CDR3 reads CNVARQVPSYEQYF. CDR3 in DNA: TGCAACGTCGCTCGACAGGTCCCCTCCTACGAGCAGTACTTC.

This clonotype was detected a few times. V and J are TRBV20-1 and TRBJ2-1; D is perhaps TRBD1 or TRBD2 (6 bases each). V shed 5 bases and J shed 1 base, with 15 bases lying between them. CDR3 length: 15 amino acids. The germline V gene has CDR1 DFQATT and CDR2 SNEGSKA (reference sequence). The CDR3 coding sequence is TGCAGTGCTCTAACGGGGGCCTTATCCTACAATGAGCAGTTCTTC. Protein product: CSALTGALSYNEQFF.

This clonotype has more than one count but fewer than ten. The rearrangement uses TRBV4-2 and TRBJ1-4; D may be TRBD1 (6 bases). The CDR3 length is 16 residues. Trimming pared 0 bases from V and 7 bases from J, leaving 15 bases between. Germline assignment: CDR1 LGHNA and CDR2 YNFKEQ. Here the CDR3 DNA reads TGTGCCAGCAGCCAAGACCTCGGCAGGGGAGGTGAAAAACTGTTTTTT. Residues: CASSQDLGRGGEKLFF.

The genes are TRBV3-1 and TRBJ2-3; D remains unclear. The CDR3 extends over 15 amino acids. Germline values: CDR1 LGHDT, CDR2 YNNKEL (reference sequence). The ends were cut back, 0 bases at V and 1 base at J, with 8 bases in the middle. DNA for the CDR3: TGTGCCAGCAGCCAAGAGCCAAGCGGCACAGATACGCAGTATTTT. This gives the protein CASSQEPSGTDTQYF.